These 31 T cell receptor beta chains share one sample of origin, sequenced in a study of T cell responses to AZD1222 COVID-19 vaccine. Profiled with immunoSEQ multiplex PCR; TCRdb holds only in-frame clones, not every one. The sample has around 140,000 clones; around 90% are singletons. Here the sequenced sample was peripheral blood, taken 28 days after the second AZD1222 dose. The origin of the receptors is an adult who received the AZD1222 COVID-19 vaccine.

The chain couples TRBV18 to TRBJ1-2; 10 positions match TRBD1. This CDR3 has 15 amino acids. The germline V gene has CDR1 KGHSH and CDR2 LQKENI. Trimming at V came to 9 bases and at J to 0 bases, leaving 7 bases not matched to a gene. CDR3 in DNA: TGTGCCAGTTCGGGACAGGGGATAGCTAACTATGGCTACACCTTC. It yields the protein CASSGQGIANYGYTF.

This chain links TRBV7-9 with TRBJ1-1, with D unclear. Germline lookup yields CDR1 SEHNR and CDR2 FQNEAQ (reference sequence). Trimming cost V 5 bases and J 6 bases, with 19 bases left between them. This CDR3 has 15 residues. The DNA for the CDR3 is TGTGCCAGCAGCCCCCGTTCGGGAGTCGGGGCTGAAGCTTTCTTT. This sequence encodes CASSPRSGVGAEAFF.

In this sample, this clone turned up a few times. The V call is TRBV6-5, the J call TRBJ2-7; a weak D match, TRBD1 (6 bases). Germline CDR1 MNHEY, CDR2 SVGAGI. Trimming shortened V by 6 bases and J by 2 bases, and 11 bases separated the two germline ends. The CDR3 has 13 amino acids. The CDR3 sequence: CASSSQGPYEQYF. The CDR3 bases are TGTGCCAGCAGCTCCCAGGGGCCCTACGAGCAGTACTTC.

V usage is TRBV13 and J usage is TRBJ2-5; TRBD2 matches 10 bases. The germline V gene encodes CDR1 PRHDT and CDR2 FYEKMQ (reference sequence). The junction had 9 bases not matched to a gene; V was cut back by 0 bases and J by 2 bases. This CDR3 comprises 18 residues. CDR3 in amino acids: CASSLGFKRTSGQETQYF. The CDR3, as DNA: TGTGCCAGCAGCTTAGGATTCAAGAGGACTAGCGGTCAAGAGACCCAGTACTTC.

The chain employs TRBV6-2 or TRBV6-3 and TRBJ1-1; D perhaps matches TRBD1 (6 bases). Germline CDR1 MNHEY, CDR2 SVGEGT. The CDR3 covers 14 residues. Trimming pared 4 bases from V and 5 bases from J, leaving 14 bases between. The CDR3 DNA reads as TGTGCCAGCAGTTGGCCGGGGGGGCAGACTGAAGCTTTCTTT. Its translation: CASSWPGGQTEAFF.

The rearrangement joins TRBV5-1 to TRBJ1-2, with D possibly TRBD1 on 5 matching bases. The V end was cut by 0 bases, the J end by 8 bases, with 14 bases between. The CDR3 loop spans 14 amino acids. Germline CDR1 SGHRS, CDR2 YFSETQ. In nucleotides, the CDR3 is TGCGCCAGCAGCTTGGGTCACATCGGGGGAGGCTACACCTTC. Protein: CASSLGHIGGGYTF.

V usage is TRBV5-1 and J usage is TRBJ1-1; D ambiguous. CDR1 SGHRS and CDR2 YFSETQ come from the germline V gene. V dropped 4 bases and J dropped 11 bases, with 27 bases sitting between them. The CDR3 runs 16 residues. The DNA of the CDR3 is TGCGCCAGCAGCCCAGGAGATTGGGGATGGGCGTCGAGCGCTTTCTTT. Translating it yields CASSPGDWGWASSAFF.

This sequence joins TRBV7-8 and TRBJ2-7; D is unclear. Germline values: CDR1 SGHVS, CDR2 FQNEAQ. The CDR3 runs to 11 residues. The V end lost 5 bases, the J end lost 6 bases, and 8 bases lay between the germline ends. The CDR3 DNA follows: TGTGCCAGCAGCCCGTTGACCGAGCAGTACTTC. This codes for CASSPLTEQYF.

This chain uses TRBV4-1 with TRBJ1-1, with D hard to call. CDR1 is MGHRA and CDR2 is YSYEKL in the germline V gene. This CDR3 contains 18 residues. V gave up 0 bases and J gave up 5 bases, with 22 bases separating them. The CDR3 bases are TGCGCCAGCAGCCAAGATCTAATGACGGCGGAATTAAATACTGAAGCTTTCTTT. Its translation: CASSQDLMTAELNTEAFF.

This chain joins TRBV5-1 and TRBJ1-2; 7 bases match TRBD1. Germline assignment: CDR1 SGHRS and CDR2 YFSETQ. The trim removed 7 bases at V and 6 bases at J, leaving 6 bases unmatched. The CDR3 totals 12 residues. The CDR3 protein is CASHSGQNGYTF. In DNA form, the CDR3 reads TGCGCCAGCCACTCGGGACAGAATGGCTACACCTTC.

The chain links TRBV14 to TRBJ2-1; 11 nucleotides align to TRBD1. Germline V gene sequence: CDR1 SGHDN, CDR2 FVKESK. CDR3 length: 19 amino acids. The ends lost 1 base at V and 0 bases at J; junction bases unmatched: 8. CDR3 loop: CASSQGPGTGGPSYNEQFF. In DNA form, the CDR3 reads TGTGCCAGCAGCCAAGGTCCCGGGACAGGGGGACCCTCCTACAATGAGCAGTTCTTC.

This chain uses TRBV7-8 with TRBJ1-4; maybe TRBD1 (6 bases). CDR3 size: 16 residues. Germline CDR1 is SGHVS and CDR2 is FQNEAQ. The V end lost 5 bases, the J end lost 0 bases, and 13 bases lay between the germline ends. Written as DNA, the CDR3 is TGTGCCAGCAGCCCGAGACAGGCGGCAACTAATGAAAAACTGTTTTTT. It specifies CASSPRQAATNEKLFF.

The CDR3 nucleotides read TGTGCCAGCCGCCGAGAGACCCAGTACTTC. Translated, it gives CASRRETQYF. This chain joins TRBV2 and TRBJ2-5, with D unresolved. V was pared by 8 bases and J by 4 bases, with 5 bases between. Germline CDR1 and CDR2: SNHLY and FYNNEI. The CDR3 spans 10 residues.

The V gene is TRBV19, the J gene TRBJ2-7, with a weak D call TRBD2 (5 bases). Germline CDR1 reads LNHDA; CDR2 reads SQIVND (reference sequence). Between the trimmed V and J ends, which lost 5 bases and 6 bases, there was a span of 17 bases. The CDR3 length is 14 residues. DNA of the CDR3: TGTGCCAGTAGTGTTCTCCCCGGGATGGGCGAGCAGTACTTC. As protein: CASSVLPGMGEQYF.

The rearrangement links TRBV9 to TRBJ2-7, with a possible D match to TRBD2 (5 bases). Deletions cut 0 bases from V and 0 bases from J, with 13 bases between. This CDR3 region has 16 residues. CDR1 and CDR2 (germline): SGDLS, YYNGEE. The CDR3 reads CASSVAPRARSYEQYF. The DNA of the CDR3 is TGTGCCAGCAGCGTAGCCCCGCGGGCCCGCTCCTACGAGCAGTACTTC.

The rearrangement joins TRBV5-4 to TRBJ2-3; 10 nucleotides line up with TRBD1. V lost 4 bases to trimming and J lost 1 base; unmatched junction nucleotides: 6. Germline V gene lookup returns CDR1 SGHNT and CDR2 YYREEE (reference sequence). The CDR3 is 16 residues long. The CDR3 is CASSARTGGRTDTQYF. The CDR3 DNA follows: TGTGCCAGCAGCGCCCGGACAGGGGGACGCACAGATACGCAGTATTTT.

This chain uses TRBV6-4 with TRBJ2-3; perhaps D is TRBD1 or TRBD2 (5 bases each). The germline V gene encodes CDR1 MRHNA and CDR2 SNTAGT. V lost 4 bases and J 3 bases, leaving 11 bases between the germline ends. The CDR3 contains 14 residues. The CDR3 nucleotides are TGTGCCAGCAGTGTTCAGGGCGGGACAGATACGCAGTATTTT. It encodes CASSVQGGTDTQYF.

The chain employs TRBV25-1 and TRBJ2-7; D is unresolved. The CDR3 covers 15 residues. CDR1 and CDR2 from the germline V gene are MGHDK and SYGVNS. The V end lost 2 bases, the J end lost 0 bases, and 11 bases lay between the germline ends. CDR3 in amino acids: CASSEPGRNSYEQYF. Written as DNA, the CDR3 is TGTGCCAGCAGTGAACCCGGACGGAACTCCTACGAGCAGTACTTC.

V usage is TRBV12-3 or TRBV12-4 and J usage is TRBJ2-7; TRBD2 is a possible D gene (6 bases). V was cut by 6 bases and J by 3 bases, with 12 bases left in between. The length of the CDR3 is 13 residues. CDR3 in amino acids: CASRGGLRYEQYF. The DNA of the CDR3 is TGTGCCAGCAGGGGGGGTCTCCGCTACGAGCAGTACTTC.

This clone was observed a single time. This chain links TRBV7-2 with TRBJ2-7; TRBD1 matches 9 bases. Trimming cost V 3 bases and J 2 bases; bases outside gene matches: 5. CDR1 is SGHTA, CDR2 FQGNSA, per germline. This CDR3 has 15 residues. In DNA, the CDR3 is TGTGCCAGCAGCTTGGGGACAGGGCAGCCCTACGAGCAGTACTTC. The encoded protein is CASSLGTGQPYEQYF.

V usage is TRBV19 and J usage is TRBJ2-1, with 7 bases matching TRBD2. The length of the CDR3 is 14 residues. Germline V CDR1 and CDR2: LNHDA, SQIVND (reference sequence). The ends lost 7 bases at V and 4 bases at J; junction bases unmatched: 7. CDR3 in amino acids: CASKLGEGYNEQFF. The DNA for the CDR3 is TGTGCCAGTAAGTTGGGGGAGGGATACAATGAGCAGTTCTTC.

V usage is TRBV18 and J usage is TRBJ2-1; 11 nucleotides match TRBD1. The CDR3 spans 15 residues. CDR1 and CDR2 (germline): KGHSH, LQKENI. V lost 4 bases to trimming and J lost 8 bases; unmatched junction nucleotides: 7. CDR3 residues: CASSRSRTGGHEQFF. As DNA, the CDR3 is TGTGCCAGCTCACGCAGCCGGACAGGGGGCCATGAGCAGTTCTTC.

The table lists this clone with a count of one. V usage is TRBV10-3 and J usage is TRBJ1-1, with no clear D. Trimming cost V 0 bases and J 6 bases, with 11 bases left between them. Germline V gene data show CDR1 as ENHRY and CDR2 as SYGVKD. The CDR3 contains 14 residues. In DNA form, the CDR3 reads TGTGCCATCAGTGAGTCGCGCAATCGCGCTGAAGCTTTCTTT. Its protein product is CAISESRNRAEAFF.

This chain links TRBV13 with TRBJ1-2; TRBD1 agrees at 10 bases. This CDR3 comprises 13 residues. From germline, CDR1 is PRHDT and CDR2 FYEKMQ (reference sequence). V was clipped by 3 bases and J by 6 bases; unmatched bases: 1. The CDR3 coding sequence is TGTGCCAGCAGCTTCGGGACAGGGGATGGCTACACCTTC. It encodes CASSFGTGDGYTF.

This clone was seen more than once but under ten times. The chain recombines TRBV7-3 with TRBJ2-2, with 7 bases lining up with TRBD1. Germline assignment: CDR1 SGHTA and CDR2 FQGTGA. CDR3 size: 14 residues. J lost 4 bases, V lost 5 bases, and 4 bases had no gene match. The CDR3 DNA follows: TGTGCCAGCAGCCCGACAGGGCCCACCGGGGAGCTGTTTTTT. As protein: CASSPTGPTGELFF.

V and J are TRBV27 and TRBJ2-3, with 15 bases that match TRBD2. Germline-derived CDR1 and CDR2 are MNHEY and SMNVEV (reference sequence). V dropped 2 bases and J dropped 6; count of bases not matched to a gene: 3. CDR3 size: 16 residues. CDR3 sequence reads: CASSLGLAGGLDTQYF. CDR3 nucleotide sequence: TGTGCCAGCAGTTTAGGACTAGCGGGAGGGCTTGATACGCAGTATTTT.

The J gene is TRBJ2-5, the V gene TRBV12-5; 10 nucleotides align to TRBD1. CDR1 is LGHNT, CDR2 FRNRAP, per germline. Unmatched junction bases numbered 9, after V lost 6 bases and J lost 5 bases. The length of the CDR3 is 15 residues. CDR3 amino acids: CASGTSGTGVETQYF. CDR3 DNA sequence: TGTGCTAGTGGGACTTCCGGGACAGGGGTGGAGACCCAGTACTTC.

This clone was observed a few times. J is TRBJ1-5 and V is TRBV28, with 7 bases that match TRBD1. Germline values: CDR1 MDHEN, CDR2 SYDVKM. The CDR3 length is 19 residues. Germline trimming cut 8 bases from V and 5 bases from J; bases unmatched to any gene: 24. CDR3 protein: CASAPLRRGPGFRDQPQHF. The CDR3 DNA follows: TGTGCCAGCGCCCCCCTCCGGAGGGGGCCGGGGTTTAGGGATCAGCCCCAGCATTTT.

The CDR3 here is CASSSKSIPLATNEKLFF. The CDR3, as DNA: TGTGCCAGCAGTTCAAAGAGTATACCTTTAGCAACTAATGAAAAACTGTTTTTT. The rearrangement links TRBV27 to TRBJ1-4; D is undetermined. The CDR3 spans 18 residues. Germline loops: CDR1 MNHEY, CDR2 SMNVEV (reference sequence). Trimming removed 4 bases at V and 0 bases at J, with 18 bases between.

This chain uses TRBV19 with TRBJ1-1, with TRBD1 as a possible D gene (6 bases). Trimming removed 8 bases from V and 4 bases from J, with 11 bases in between. Germline V lookup: CDR1 LNHDA, CDR2 SQIVND (reference sequence). This CDR3 has 12 residues. The CDR3 spells CASQQGFTEAFF. The CDR3 coding sequence is TGTGCCAGTCAACAGGGATTCACTGAAGCTTTCTTT.

V is TRBV18 and J is TRBJ2-5; tentatively, D is TRBD1 (7 bases). V lost 1 base to trimming and J lost 9 bases, with 21 bases between them. This CDR3 has 16 amino acids. Germline V gene data show CDR1 as KGHSH and CDR2 as LQKENI. This chain's CDR3 is CASSPLLSGGQGSQYF. The CDR3 DNA sequence: TGTGCCAGCTCACCACTGTTGTCAGGGGGGCAAGGTTCCCAGTACTTC.